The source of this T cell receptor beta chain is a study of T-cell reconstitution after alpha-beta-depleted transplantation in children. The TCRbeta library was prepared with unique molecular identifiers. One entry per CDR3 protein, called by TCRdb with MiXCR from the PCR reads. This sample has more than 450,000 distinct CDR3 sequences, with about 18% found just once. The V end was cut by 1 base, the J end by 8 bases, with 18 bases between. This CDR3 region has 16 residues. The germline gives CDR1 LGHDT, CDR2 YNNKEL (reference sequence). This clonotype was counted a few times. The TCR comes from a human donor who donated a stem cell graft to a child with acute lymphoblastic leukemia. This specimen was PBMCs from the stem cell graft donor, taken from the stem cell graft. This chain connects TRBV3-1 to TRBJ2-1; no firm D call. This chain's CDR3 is CASSQAVQPQGDEQFF. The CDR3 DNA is TGTGCCAGCAGCCAAGCTGTCCAGCCTCAAGGCGATGAGCAGTTCTTC.